This TCR beta chain was retrieved from a study of regulatory T cells in long-lasting Graves disease. Study overall: Antithyroid drugs had been given to newly diagnosed Graves' patients for under 3 months.

Whole-study findings and limits: Newly diagnosed Graves' patients had higher TCR diversity than persistent ones. With a small sample size, accuracy may have been reduced. Persistent disease exhibited a predilection for TRBV28, TRBJ1-2 and TRBJ2-5.

Stated time point: newly diagnosed GD, antithyroid drugs for less than 3 months. The TCR library was made from RNA that had been extracted from PBMCs in TRIzol. In regard to this clonotype: What it recognizes is unknown.

CDR3-region Arm-PCR and iRepertoire HTBI primers produced the TCR beta libraries. TCRdb fed the multiplex PCR reads into MiXCR, producing one record per CDR3 protein. Of more than 450,000 distinct CDR3 sequences listed, 12% were seen once; the top ten hold roughly 8.9%. Deletions cut 3 bases from V and 4 bases from J, with 10 bases between. The CDR3 sequence is 13 residues long. From germline, CDR1 is SGDLS and CDR2 YYNGEE. These data also formed part of another study, on T cells in Graves' hyperthyroidism and ophthalmopathy.

Here the sequenced sample was peripheral blood mononuclear cells (PBMCs), taken at new diagnosis, from a patient treated with antithyroid drugs. The chain links TRBV9 to TRBJ1-1; possibly TRBD1 for D (5 bases). The TCR originated in a woman aged 25 to 39 with Graves disease. CDR3: CASSALGGTEAFF. DNA for the CDR3: TGTGCCAGCAGCGCCCTGGGGGGCACTGAAGCTTTCTTT.